A single sample is the source of the 14 T cell receptor beta chains below, sequenced in a study of blood T cell repertoires in COVID-19. Sequencing used immunoSEQ multiplex PCR; TCRdb keeps in-frame clones, though not all of them. The sample lists around 30,000 clones; 75% to 85% were seen once. Material: peripheral blood. The source of these receptors is a man in his fifties or sixties with active COVID-19.

The gene calls are TRBV11-3 and TRBJ2-1; D uncertain. Trimming took off 5 bases at V and 6 bases at J, with 11 bases between the two ends. Looked up from germline, CDR1 is SGHNT and CDR2 is YENEEA. The CDR3 contains 13 residues. The CDR3 DNA follows: TGTGCCAGCAGCCCCCCCAACTCCAATGAGCAGTTCTTC. This gives the protein CASSPPNSNEQFF.

CDR3: CASSLPPPRSNSYNEQFF. In nucleotides, the CDR3 is TGTGCCAGCAGTTTACCCCCTCCTAGAAGTAACTCCTACAATGAGCAGTTCTTC. The chain employs TRBV28 and TRBJ2-1; D not resolved. V was shortened by 2 bases and J by 0 bases, with 17 bases between the two germline ends. The CDR3 covers 18 residues. Per the germline V gene, CDR1 is MDHEN and CDR2 is SYDVKM.

V gene TRBV15 combines with J gene TRBJ2-7; 14 bases match TRBD2. Looked up from germline, CDR1 is LNHNV and CDR2 is YYDKDF (reference sequence). This CDR3 contains 20 residues. V dropped 0 bases and J dropped 3; count of bases not matched to a gene: 13. The CDR3 sequence: CATSRDPLTSGRESIYEQYF. The CDR3 DNA sequence: TGTGCCACCAGCAGAGATCCTCTGACTAGCGGGAGGGAGAGCATCTACGAGCAGTACTTC.

This clone showed up just a few times. V is TRBV4-2 and J is TRBJ2-3; a possible D gene is TRBD2 (5 bases). Germline CDR1 and CDR2: LGHNA and YNFKEQ. The V gene lost 4 bases and the J gene lost 0 bases, with 14 bases spanning the gap. The CDR3 runs to 16 residues. This chain's CDR3 is CASSPGLEPSTDTQYF. The CDR3 nucleotides are TGTGCCAGCAGCCCCGGACTGGAACCGAGCACAGATACGCAGTATTTT.

The V and J genes are TRBV10-3 and TRBJ2-2; D is unresolved. Germline V lookup: CDR1 ENHRY, CDR2 SYGVKD. The V end was cut by 10 bases, the J end by 2 bases, with 14 bases between. The CDR3 length is 14 residues. CDR3 nucleotides: TGTGCCAGCGCTGGAGAAGTTAACACCGGGGAGCTGTTTTTT. Amino acids: CASAGEVNTGELFF.

V and J are TRBV5-1 and TRBJ2-7; maybe TRBD2 (5 bases). The V gene's germline CDR1 is SGHRS and CDR2 YFSETQ. The V and J ends lost 0 bases and 2 bases respectively, with 12 bases between them. This CDR3 contains 15 residues. The CDR3 nucleotides are TGCGCCAGCAGCTTGGGGGGAGAGGCCCCCTACGAGCAGTACTTC. Its protein product is CASSLGGEAPYEQYF.

This clone was counted a few times. J is TRBJ2-6 and V is TRBV18, with 10 bases identical to TRBD1. CDR3 length: 16 amino acids. J gave up 2 bases and V 2 bases, and 0 bases lay outside the gene matches. Germline V gene lookup returns CDR1 KGHSH and CDR2 LQKENI. The CDR3 bases are TGTGCCAGCTCACCAGGGACAGGGGCTGGGGCCAACGTCCTGACTTTC. This translates into CASSPGTGAGANVLTF. Combining the CDR3 with reference TRBV18 and TRBJ2-6 gives the whole variable domain NAGVMQNPRHLVRRRGQEARLRCSPMKGHSHVYWYRQLPEEGLKFMVYLQKENIIDESGMPKERFSAEFPKEGPSILRIQQVVRGDSAAYFCASSPGTGAGANVLTFGAGSRLTVL.

V usage is TRBV7-9 and J usage is TRBJ2-1; TRBD2 might be the D (6 bases). This CDR3 is 15 amino acids long. The V end was cut by 11 bases, the J end by 6 bases, with 23 bases between. The germline V gene encodes CDR1 SEHNR and CDR2 FQNEAQ (reference sequence). This CDR3 is CALAFGTLPGNEQFF. The CDR3 region has the DNA TGTGCCCTAGCTTTTGGGACTCTCCCAGGCAATGAGCAGTTCTTC.

This clone qualifies as medium-sized. J is TRBJ2-7 and V is TRBV5-1; a weak D match, TRBD1 (5 bases). The CDR3 has 15 residues. The V gene lost 6 bases and the J gene lost 0 bases, with 16 bases spanning the gap. Germline V gene lookup returns CDR1 SGHRS and CDR2 YFSETQ. This CDR3 reads CASTRSQGSSYEQYF. CDR3 coding DNA: TGCGCCAGCACCCGGAGTCAGGGAAGCTCCTACGAGCAGTACTTC.

Here the CDR3 reads CASSSGAGGIPYEQYF. CDR3 bases: TGTGCCAGCAGTTCAGGAGCGGGGGGGATTCCCTACGAGCAGTACTTC. The chain combines TRBV6-5 with TRBJ2-7, with TRBD2 matching 10 bases. Germline CDR1 MNHEY, CDR2 SVGAGI. This CDR3 has 16 residues. The J segment lost 2 bases and the V segment lost 4 bases, leaving 8 bases of the junction unmatched.

In its sample, this clone is medium-sized. The rearrangement links TRBV3-1 (or the pseudogene TRBV3-2) to TRBJ1-1; 7 nucleotides align to TRBD1. V shed 3 bases, J shed 4 bases, and the junction held 5 bases outside the gene matches. The CDR3 has 14 residues. The germline V gene encodes CDR1 LGHDT and CDR2 YNNKEL (reference sequence). The CDR3 reads CASSQTGLATEAFF. DNA of the CDR3: TGTGCCAGCAGCCAGACAGGGTTGGCCACTGAAGCTTTCTTT.

The V gene is TRBV7-2, the J gene TRBJ2-2; 8 positions agree with TRBD1. CDR1 and CDR2 (germline): SGHTA, FQGNSA. The V segment lost 6 bases and the J segment 6 bases; nucleotides outside the gene matches: 6. The CDR3 loop spans 14 amino acids. The CDR3 loop is CASRRTGLAGELFF. The CDR3 nucleotides read TGTGCCAGCAGGCGGACAGGGTTGGCCGGGGAGCTGTTTTTT.

V usage is TRBV6-5 and J usage is TRBJ2-7, with 14 bases that match TRBD2. The junction had 5 bases not matched to a gene; V was cut back by 4 bases and J by 3 bases. The CDR3 has 16 residues. Per the germline V gene, CDR1 is MNHEY and CDR2 is SVGAGI. CDR3: CASSSRLAGGVYEQYF. DNA for the CDR3: TGTGCCAGCAGTTCCCGACTAGCGGGAGGGGTCTACGAGCAGTACTTC.

The chain has TRBV20-1 and TRBJ2-7, with D possibly TRBD1 on 5 matching bases. Trimming left V 5 bases short and J 3 bases short, with 14 bases between. The CDR3 runs to 13 residues. CDR1 is DFQATT, CDR2 SNEGSKA, per germline (reference sequence). The CDR3 nucleotides read TGCAGTGCTTGTGAGAGAAGGGGCTACGAGCAGTACTTC. Translated, it gives CSACERRGYEQYF.